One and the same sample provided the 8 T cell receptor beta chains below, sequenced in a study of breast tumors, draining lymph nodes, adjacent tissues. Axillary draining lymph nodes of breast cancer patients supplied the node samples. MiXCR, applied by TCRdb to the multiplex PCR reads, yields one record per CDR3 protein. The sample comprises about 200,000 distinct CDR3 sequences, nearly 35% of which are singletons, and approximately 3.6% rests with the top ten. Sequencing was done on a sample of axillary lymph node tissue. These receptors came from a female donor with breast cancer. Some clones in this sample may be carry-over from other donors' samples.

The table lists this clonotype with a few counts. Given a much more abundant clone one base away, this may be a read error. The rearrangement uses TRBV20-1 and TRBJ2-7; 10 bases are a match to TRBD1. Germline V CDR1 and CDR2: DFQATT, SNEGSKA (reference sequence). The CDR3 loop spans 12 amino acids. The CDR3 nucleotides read TGCAGTGCCCCGACAGGGGGCGACGAGCCGTACTTC. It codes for CSAPTGGDEPYF.

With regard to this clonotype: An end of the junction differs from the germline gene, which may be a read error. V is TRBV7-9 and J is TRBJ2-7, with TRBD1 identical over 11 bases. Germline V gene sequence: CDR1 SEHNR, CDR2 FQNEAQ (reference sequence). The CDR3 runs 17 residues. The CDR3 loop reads CASSLLGQGVNPYEQYF. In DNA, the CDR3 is TGTGCCAGCAGCTTATTGGGACAGGGGGTGAACCCCTATGAGCAGTACTTC.

The CDR3 loop is CASSPQGNSYNEQFF. CDR3 coding DNA: TGTGCCAGCTCACCACAGGGTAATAGCTACAATGAGCAGTTCTTC. This sequence joins TRBV18 and TRBJ2-1; D is unresolved. This CDR3 comprises 15 residues. Trimming removed 1 base from V and 3 bases from J, with 10 bases in between. Germline V lookup: CDR1 KGHSH, CDR2 LQKENI.

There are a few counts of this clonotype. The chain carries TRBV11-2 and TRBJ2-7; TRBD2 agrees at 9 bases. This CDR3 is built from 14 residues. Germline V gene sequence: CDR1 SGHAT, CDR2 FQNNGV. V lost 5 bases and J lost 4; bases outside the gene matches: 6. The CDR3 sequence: CASSPSSGVYEQYF. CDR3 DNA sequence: TGTGCCAGCAGCCCTTCTAGCGGGGTTTACGAGCAGTACTTC.

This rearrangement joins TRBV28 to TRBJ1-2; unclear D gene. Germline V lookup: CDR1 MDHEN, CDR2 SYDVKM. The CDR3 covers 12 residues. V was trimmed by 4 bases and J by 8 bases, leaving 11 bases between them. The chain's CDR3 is CASSSGYWGYTF. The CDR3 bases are TGTGCCAGCAGTTCGGGGTATTGGGGCTACACCTTC.

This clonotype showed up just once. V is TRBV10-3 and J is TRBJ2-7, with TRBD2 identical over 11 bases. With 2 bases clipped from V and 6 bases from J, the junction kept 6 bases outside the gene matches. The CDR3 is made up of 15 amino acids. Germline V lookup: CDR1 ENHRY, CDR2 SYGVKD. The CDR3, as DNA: TGTGCCATCAGTGAGCTAGCGGGAGGCTTCAGCGAGCAGTACTTC. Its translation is CAISELAGGFSEQYF.

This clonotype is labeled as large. The CDR3 coding sequence is TGTGCCAGCAGCTCCGACAGCCTCGAGCAGTACTTC. This gives the protein CASSSDSLEQYF. The chain employs TRBV7-9 and TRBJ2-7, with D tentatively TRBD1 (5 bases). Germline CDR1 reads SEHNR; CDR2 reads FQNEAQ (reference sequence). The CDR3 runs 12 residues. V was pared by 4 bases and J by 6 bases, with 10 bases between.

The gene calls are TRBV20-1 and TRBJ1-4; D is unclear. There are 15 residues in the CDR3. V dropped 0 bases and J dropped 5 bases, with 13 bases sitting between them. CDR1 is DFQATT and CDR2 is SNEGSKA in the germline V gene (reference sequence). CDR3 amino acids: CSARDYPGSNEKLFF. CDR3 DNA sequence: TGCAGTGCTAGAGATTACCCGGGGTCGAATGAAAAACTGTTTTTT.